The text below deals with one T cell receptor beta chain. This entry is derived from a study of shared clonotypes between healthy human individuals. Here immunoSEQ multiplex PCR was the method, and the copy in TCRdb shows in-frame clones only, minus some. The sample has 2,500,000 or so clones, just over 90% seen once. Healthy HIV-negative adults with no recent acute infections or vaccinations were recruited as donors. CDR3 length: 15 amino acids. V was cut by 5 bases and J by 7 bases, with 18 bases left in between. Germline V gene lookup returns CDR1 LNHDA and CDR2 SQIVND (reference sequence). The sequence derives from a man between 18 and 29 years old in good health. The sequencing sample was made of naive CD4+ T cells sorted from blood. Subset given: CD45RA+ positively selected. The rearrangement joins TRBV19 to TRBJ1-5; possible D gene TRBD1, 5 bases. DNA for the CDR3: TGTGCCAGTAGTCCGCCGGGACTAATAGGGCAGCCCCAGCATTTT. This gives the protein CASSPPGLIGQPQHF.